A selection of T cell receptor beta chains follows, all from one sample in a study of shared clonotypes between healthy human individuals. The table came from immunoSEQ multiplex PCR; TCRdb's copy has only in-frame clones and leaves some out. The table includes 2 million to 3 million clones, 90% to 95% detected once. Input material: naive CD4+ T cells from PBMCs. The origin of the receptors is a man aged 18 to 30 in good health. Some clones in this sample may be carry-over from other donors' samples. Both conserved end residues are part of each CDR3. D genes are given only for firm matches. Size tells how often a clone was seen (once, few, many) or the class of an expanded clone, and some rows leave it out.

V	size	D	J	CDR3	DNA
TRBV5-1	NA	NA	TRBJ1-3	CASSLIGISGNTIYF	TGCGCCAGCAGCTTGATAGGCATCTCTGGAAACACCATATATTTT
TRBV7-3	NA	TRBD2	TRBJ2-6	CASSDSGLANHWRANVLTF	TGTGCCAGCAGCGATTCCGGACTAGCGAATCACTGGCGGGCCAACGTCCTGACTTTC
TRBV5-1	NA	NA	TRBJ1-4	CASRATGMSGEKLFF	TGCGCCAGCAGGGCGACAGGAATGTCGGGGGAAAAACTGTTTTTT
TRBV30	NA	NA	TRBJ2-5	CAWSQTGQDQETQYF	TGTGCCTGGAGTCAGACAGGCCAAGACCAAGAGACCCAGTACTTC
TRBV7-2	NA	NA	TRBJ2-5	CASSRDIGETQYF	TGTGCCAGCAGCCGTGACATCGGGGAGACCCAGTACTTC
TRBV4-1	NA	NA	TRBJ2-5	CASSQDSLAETQYF	TGCGCCAGCAGCCAAGATTCGCTAGCGGAGACCCAGTACTTC
TRBV7-9	NA	NA	TRBJ1-1	CASSLVGGETEAFF	TGTGCCAGCAGCCTCGTGGGGGGGGAGACTGAAGCTTTCTTT
TRBV18	once	NA	TRBJ2-3	CASSQGDTQYF	TGTGCCAGCTCACAAGGAGATACGCAGTATTTT
TRBV5-1	NA	NA	TRBJ1-1	CASREGTGNTEAFF	TGCGCCAGCAGGGAGGGGACGGGGAACACTGAAGCTTTCTTT
TRBV2	NA	NA	TRBJ2-1	CASSNSLRGGYNEQFF	TGTGCCAGCAGTAACTCCCTGAGGGGGGGGTACAATGAGCAGTTCTTC
TRBV4-3	NA	NA	TRBJ1-1	CASSQNSPEAGMNTEAFF	TGCGCCAGCAGCCAAAATTCACCAGAGGCAGGGATGAACACTGAAGCTTTCTTT
TRBV7-8	NA	NA	TRBJ1-3	CASSFNRDGNTIYF	TGTGCCAGCAGCTTCAACAGGGACGGAAACACCATATATTTT
TRBV28	NA	NA	TRBJ1-2	CASSLADRYGYTF	TGTGCCAGCAGTCTAGCAGACCGCTATGGCTACACCTTC
TRBV7-3	NA	NA	TRBJ1-3	CASSFSPGSGNTIYF	TGTGCCAGCAGCTTCAGCCCAGGGTCAGGAAACACCATATATTTT
TRBV18	once	NA	TRBJ2-3	CASSPSLTDTQYF	TGTGCCAGCTCACCATCTTTGACAGATACGCAGTATTTT
TRBV4-2	NA	TRBD1	TRBJ2-2	CASSQGTGNTGELFF	TGTGCCAGCAGCCAGGGGACAGGGAACACCGGGGAGCTGTTTTTT
TRBV28	NA	NA	TRBJ1-5	CASSLGQGKDQPQHF	TGTGCCAGCAGTTTGGGGCAGGGAAAAGATCAGCCCCAGCATTTT
TRBV13	NA	NA	TRBJ2-1	CASSLARRARRFF	TGTGCCAGCAGCTTAGCCCGCCGGGCCCGGCGGTTCTTC
TRBV7-2	NA	NA	TRBJ1-5	CASSLVYQGRFGGNQPQHF	TGTGCCAGCAGCTTAGTGTATCAGGGTAGGTTCGGGGGCAATCAGCCCCAGCATTTT
TRBV30	NA	TRBD1	TRBJ1-2	CAWRETGKNRGYTF	TGTGCCTGGAGAGAGACAGGGAAGAATCGTGGCTACACCTTC
TRBV5-1	NA	TRBD2	TRBJ2-5	CASSLGTSEETQYF	TGCGCCAGCAGCTTAGGCACTAGCGAAGAGACCCAGTACTTC
TRBV5-1	NA	NA	TRBJ1-1	CASSLTERDTEAFF	TGCGCCAGCAGCTTGACAGAGCGGGACACTGAAGCTTTCTTT
TRBV28	NA	TRBD2	TRBJ2-5	CASSPHISGRALQETQYF	TGTGCCAGCAGTCCCCATATAAGCGGGAGGGCGCTCCAAGAGACCCAGTACTTC
TRBV25-1	NA	NA	TRBJ1-2	CASSEVWGGANGYTF	TGTGCCAGCAGTGAGGTTTGGGGGGGGGCGAATGGCTACACCTTC
TRBV6-1	once	TRBD1	TRBJ2-7	CASTLGTGIYEQYF	TGTGCCAGCACGCTGGGGACAGGGATTTACGAGCAGTACTTC
TRBV10-3	NA	TRBD1	TRBJ1-2	CAIRAGTGIYGYTF	TGTGCCATCAGAGCCGGGACAGGGATCTATGGCTACACCTTC
TRBV15	NA	NA	TRBJ2-7	CATSRGSGRRGTHYEQYF	TGTGCCACCAGCAGAGGGTCCGGCCGGCGGGGGACACACTACGAGCAGTACTTC
TRBV28	NA	NA	TRBJ2-7	CASSLFGGQSPYEQYF	TGTGCCAGCAGTTTATTCGGGGGGCAATCCCCCTACGAGCAGTACTTC
TRBV20-1	once	NA	TRBJ2-7	CSATTQYEQYF	TGCAGTGCCACGACACAATACGAGCAGTACTTC
TRBV18	NA	TRBD2	TRBJ2-1	CASSPSSGRFNEQFF	TGTGCCAGCTCACCCTCTAGCGGGAGGTTCAATGAGCAGTTCTTC
TRBV18	NA	TRBD2	TRBJ2-1	CASSGGQVFGAYNEQFF	TGTGCCAGCTCGGGAGGGCAGGTTTTCGGGGCCTACAATGAGCAGTTCTTC
TRBV12-5	NA	NA	TRBJ2-1	CASGLNPQGWNEQFF	TGTGCTAGTGGTTTAAACCCCCAGGGTTGGAATGAGCAGTTCTTC
TRBV19	NA	NA	TRBJ1-1	CASTRGVGTEAFF	TGTGCCAGTACCCGCGGGGTAGGCACTGAAGCTTTCTTT
TRBV27	NA	NA	TRBJ2-5	CASSFRGRETQYF	TGTGCCAGCAGTTTTCGGGGGCGAGAGACCCAGTACTTC
TRBV5-1	NA	NA	TRBJ2-5	CASSLGLGHSVWTETQYF	TGCGCCAGCAGCTTGGGGTTGGGACACAGTGTGTGGACAGAGACCCAGTACTTC
TRBV9	once	NA	TRBJ1-2	CASSVEKGPTWGYTF	TGTGCCAGCAGCGTAGAAAAGGGGCCTACGTGGGGCTACACCTTC
TRBV11-1	NA	NA	TRBJ2-3	CASSLDRTDTQYF	TGTGCCAGCAGCTTAGACCGGACAGATACGCAGTATTTT
TRBV28	NA	NA	TRBJ1-2	CASSRSGGVYGYTF	TGTGCCAGCAGTCGCTCCGGGGGGGTCTATGGCTACACCTTC
TRBV19	NA	NA	TRBJ1-2	CASKARQGYGYTF	TGTGCCAGTAAGGCCAGACAAGGCTATGGCTACACCTTC
TRBV11-2	NA	NA	TRBJ2-7	CASGRPSYEQYF	TGTGCCAGCGGCCGACCTTCCTACGAGCAGTACTTC
TRBV9	once	TRBD2	TRBJ2-5	CASSRTSVETQYF	TGTGCCAGCTCCCGGACTAGCGTTGAGACCCAGTACTTC
TRBV5-1	NA	NA	TRBJ2-7	CASSRGGAAAYEQYF	TGCGCCAGCAGCCGGGGCGGGGCGGCAGCCTACGAGCAGTACTTC
TRBV11-1	NA	NA	TRBJ1-1	CASSFTPGQTSNTEAFF	TGTGCCAGCAGCTTCACCCCGGGCCAGACGTCCAACACTGAAGCTTTCTTT
TRBV4-2	NA	NA	TRBJ2-5	CASSQLGRLGETQYF	TGTGCCAGCAGCCAATTAGGGAGGCTGGGGGAGACCCAGTACTTC
TRBV6-5	NA	NA	TRBJ1-1	CASTLNRQSNTEAFF	TGTGCCAGCACCTTGAATCGACAGTCGAACACTGAAGCTTTCTTT
TRBV19	NA	NA	TRBJ2-3	CARTGRYTDTQYF	TGTGCCCGTACGGGTCGGTACACAGATACGCAGTATTTT
TRBV5-1	few	NA	TRBJ2-1	CASRYQGTYNEQFF	TGCGCCAGCAGATATCAGGGTACCTACAATGAGCAGTTCTTC